Listed below are T cell receptor beta chains from one sample, sequenced in a study of blood T cell repertoires in COVID-19. The method was immunoSEQ multiplex PCR; TCRdb's version includes in-frame clones alone and lacks a portion of them. This repertoire shows fewer than 350,000 clones, over 75% found once; its top ten account for more than 2%. Sequenced sample: PBMCs or T cells enriched from blood (not recorded which). The receptors derive from a man aged 30 to 39 who had recovered from COVID-19. Both conserved end residues are part of each CDR3. Each record gives: V gene, D gene, J gene, clone size, CDR3 protein. A D gene is named only where the DNA matches it firmly. Not all rows give a size; the values are once, few, many and, for expanded clones, a class.

TRBV9	NA	TRBJ1-5	NA	CASSAYRDSNQPQHF
TRBV7-2	TRBD2	TRBJ2-1	NA	CASSPPGLATKSNEQFF
TRBV5-4	NA	TRBJ1-1	NA	CASSTGSEYTEAFF
TRBV10-3	NA	TRBJ1-1	NA	CAIRDNRDLGTEAFF
TRBV3-1/TRBV3-2	TRBD1	TRBJ2-2	NA	CASRARDRGLFVGELFF
TRBV27	TRBD1	TRBJ1-2	NA	CASSRLVDRGINYGYTF
TRBV5-6	NA	TRBJ1-6	NA	CASSLRRGETYNSPLHF
TRBV10-2	TRBD1	TRBJ2-5	NA	CASSAGTAETQYF
TRBV7-9	NA	TRBJ1-1	NA	CASSQGDKAAFF
TRBV30	TRBD1	TRBJ1-1	few	CAWRPGQGAGKAFF
TRBV5-1	NA	TRBJ2-3	NA	CASSLALGGSTDTQYF
TRBV10-3	NA	TRBJ1-1	few	CAISEGGQIEAFF
TRBV6-2/TRBV6-3	NA	TRBJ1-3	NA	CASSTRTTGSGNTIYF
TRBV18	NA	TRBJ2-1	NA	CASSQSEVSYNEQFF
TRBV6-5	NA	TRBJ1-2	few	CASSYSIGQGWGYTF
TRBV10-1	NA	TRBJ1-5	NA	CASSERQGSPQHF
TRBV7-9	NA	TRBJ2-3	NA	CASSHGGSTDTQYF
TRBV6-6	NA	TRBJ1-2	NA	CASSASGDGYTF
TRBV6-5	TRBD2	TRBJ2-3	NA	CASSASGAGTDTQYF
TRBV3-1/TRBV3-2	TRBD2	TRBJ2-5	NA	CASSLLAGGAQETQYF
TRBV5-1	NA	TRBJ2-7	once	CASRQSGIYEQYF
TRBV5-4	NA	TRBJ2-1	NA	CASSPRTVRNNEQFF
TRBV10-3	NA	TRBJ2-2	NA	CAISGGRAPGELFF
TRBV7-2	TRBD1	TRBJ2-7	NA	CASSFSTGASYEQYF
TRBV4-3	NA	TRBJ1-2	NA	CASSQYETAPGYTF
TRBV2	NA	TRBJ1-4	NA	CASSAYEKLFF
TRBV18	NA	TRBJ1-5	NA	CASSPNPPGDQPQHF
TRBV18	NA	TRBJ1-6	NA	CASSHDTDRALHF
TRBV7-3	TRBD1	TRBJ1-2	NA	CASSSGTGGDGYTF
TRBV5-5	TRBD1	TRBJ2-5	NA	CASRRLWDRGEETQYF
TRBV3-1/TRBV3-2	NA	TRBJ2-7	NA	CASSQGAAGVPYEQYF
TRBV3-1/TRBV3-2	TRBD1	TRBJ1-2	NA	CASSHFGQDNYGYTF
TRBV24-1	NA	TRBJ1-2	NA	CATSDLSGDGYTF
TRBV7-9	TRBD1	TRBJ2-3	once	CASSDRGGPDTQYF
TRBV4-1	NA	TRBJ1-6	NA	CASRPIQDSPLHF
TRBV6-2/TRBV6-3	NA	TRBJ1-1	NA	CASSYSSGGLSTEAFF
TRBV10-3	NA	TRBJ2-3	NA	CAISDPGVGQGDTQYF
TRBV10-3	TRBD1	TRBJ2-7	NA	CAISGSGTGVREQYF
TRBV7-6	NA	TRBJ2-7	NA	CASSLEYSYEQYF
TRBV11-2	NA	TRBJ1-2	once	CASSSGQILLPRYGYTF
TRBV2	NA	TRBJ2-2	NA	CASNPEEGRGELFF
TRBV19	TRBD1	TRBJ2-5	once	CASSIGTAEETQYF
TRBV25-1	NA	TRBJ1-1	NA	CASRYLNTEAFF
TRBV3-1/TRBV3-2	TRBD1	TRBJ1-2	NA	CASSSTGTHGYTF
TRBV4-2	NA	TRBJ1-4	few	CASSPRQISNEKLFF
TRBV5-1	NA	TRBJ1-2	few	CASSLARGSRSYGYTF
TRBV27	TRBD1	TRBJ1-1	NA	CASSSWGQLNTEAFF
TRBV4-1	TRBD2	TRBJ2-1	NA	CASSLPPGGPNNEQFF
TRBV2	NA	TRBJ1-1	NA	CASSDLGARGAFF
TRBV30	NA	TRBJ2-3	few	CAWSVLRGTDTQYF
TRBV18	TRBD1	TRBJ1-6	once	CASSPGQGGSPLHF
TRBV5-1	NA	TRBJ1-1	NA	CASSLDGWATEAFF